This T cell receptor (beta chain) was recorded in a study of T and B cells in COVID-19 patients. As concerns this clonotype: Because the CDR3's place on the DNA is in doubt, the DNA is left out and the CDR3 is given as listed by TCRdb.

With termini counted, the CDR3 has 17 amino acids. From blood, about 240-550 ng of genomic DNA served as TRB template. Multiplex PCR with BIOMED2 TRB-A/B primer pools amplified TRB rearrangements. Each CDR3 protein is one row after TCRdb ran MiXCR on the multiplex PCR reads. The sample consists of about 3,600 distinct CDR3 sequences, roughly a quarter of them appearing once. The specimen was blood. This receptor was identified in a human donor with active COVID-19. The J gene is TRBJ2-5, the V gene TRBV7-5; the D call of TRBD1 is as the table states it, not checked on the DNA. TRBV7-5 is marked as a pseudogene. The CDR3 spells CISVPAAPEGEQETQYF.